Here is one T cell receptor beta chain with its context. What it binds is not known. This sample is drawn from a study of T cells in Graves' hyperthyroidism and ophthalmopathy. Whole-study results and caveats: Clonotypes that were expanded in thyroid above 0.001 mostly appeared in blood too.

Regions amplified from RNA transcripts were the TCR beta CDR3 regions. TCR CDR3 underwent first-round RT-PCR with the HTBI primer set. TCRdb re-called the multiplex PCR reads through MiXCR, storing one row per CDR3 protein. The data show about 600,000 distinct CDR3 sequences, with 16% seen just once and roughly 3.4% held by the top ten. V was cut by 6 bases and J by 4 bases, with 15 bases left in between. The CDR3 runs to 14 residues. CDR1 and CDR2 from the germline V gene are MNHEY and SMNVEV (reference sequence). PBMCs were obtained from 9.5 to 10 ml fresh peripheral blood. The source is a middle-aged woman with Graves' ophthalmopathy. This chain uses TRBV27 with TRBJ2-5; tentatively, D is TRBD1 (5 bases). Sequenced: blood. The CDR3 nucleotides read TGTGCCAGCAGCCGCACCCCTGGGGCAGAGACCCAGTACTTC. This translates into CASSRTPGAETQYF.